This T cell receptor (beta chain) was sequenced in a study of CD8+ T cells in alopecia areata. Across the study: The authors grafted skin from roughly 6-12-month-old C3H/HeJ donors with spontaneous alopecia onto approximately 6-11-week-old female C3H/HeJ mice.

It was with CD4, CD8alpha, NKG2D, NKG2ACE and other markers that pooled cutaneous lymph node cells were sorted. Germline V gene sequence: CDR1 GKSSPN, CDR2 SITVG. Trimming removed 2 bases at V and 4 bases at J, with 11 bases between. This CDR3 has 13 amino acids. Study-wide findings and caveats: Lesional scalp displayed greater clonality than normal scalp, most notably in alopecia totalis/universalis. Resident alphabeta T cells of normal skin are also sequenced in scalp samples. Among patients, TCR sharing was less clear than in mice, a difference possibly due in part to HLA diversity in the patient population.

It was cDNA, reverse transcribed from extracted RNA, that served as the sequencing template. Profiled with immunoSEQ multiplex PCR; TCRdb holds only in-frame clones, not every one. The data show around 2,000 clones, none appearing only once, with 43% held by the ten largest. As to this clone: Its antigen remains unknown. Gene names are mouse gene names. Read sequence stops 4 residues before the CDR3 end, and the germline J gene provides the missing end.

The sample consisted of CD8+ T cells sorted from a lymph node. The chain employs TRBV31 and TRBJ1-1; perhaps TRBD1 as D (6 bases). The receptor was derived from a C3H/HeJ mouse with alopecia areata. Strain haplotype (MHC): H2-k. The part of the CDR3 DNA that was read is TGTGCCTGGAGTTTCCGGGGGGCCACA. Translation: CAWSFRGAT. The whole CDR3 protein reads CAWSFRGATEVFF.